Presented here are 5 T cell receptor beta chains from one specimen sequenced in a study of blood T cell repertoires in COVID-19. Clones were sequenced by immunoSEQ multiplex PCR, and TCRdb holds only the in-frame ones, with some missing. The table lists 88,000 or so clones, about 85% of them singletons. Sequenced sample: peripheral blood. These receptors came from a human donor in a cohort sampled during active COVID-19.

The genes are TRBV18 and TRBJ2-4, with 10 bases lining up with TRBD1. The CDR3 covers 16 residues. Germline CDR1 and CDR2: KGHSH and LQKENI. The V gene end was trimmed by 2 bases and the J gene end by 0 bases; junction bases not matched to a gene: 1. DNA for the CDR3: TGTGCCAGCTCACCAGGGACAGGGGAAGCCAAAAACATTCAGTACTTC. It yields the protein CASSPGTGEAKNIQYF.

The genes are TRBV3-1 (or the pseudogene TRBV3-2) and TRBJ2-7, with 9 bases fitting TRBD2. This CDR3 is 15 amino acids long. Germline lookup yields CDR1 LGHDT and CDR2 YNNKEL (reference sequence). V shed 1 base, J shed 2 bases, and the junction held 3 bases outside the gene matches. CDR3 sequence: CASSQGLAETYEQYF. CDR3 coding DNA: TGTGCCAGCAGCCAAGGACTAGCGGAAACCTACGAGCAGTACTTC.

This clone was counted many times. This chain joins TRBV7-9 and TRBJ1-1; 7 bases are a match to TRBD1. This CDR3 is built from 17 residues. V shed 2 bases, J shed 5 bases, and the junction held 14 bases outside the gene matches. Germline CDR1 SEHNR, CDR2 FQNEAQ (reference sequence). CDR3 bases: TGTGCCAGCAGCTTACCGACGGACAGGCGCTCGAATACTGAAGCTTTCTTT. Amino acids: CASSLPTDRRSNTEAFF.

The chain couples TRBV18 to TRBJ1-2; TRBD1 matches at 8 bases. CDR1 KGHSH and CDR2 LQKENI come from the germline V gene. The CDR3 sequence is 17 residues long. J lost 5 bases, V lost 0 bases, and 11 bases had no gene match. The CDR3 DNA sequence: TGTGCCAGCTCACCACCCACCCCGGACAGGGCGGGATATGGCTACACCTTC. Translating it yields CASSPPTPDRAGYGYTF.

This sequence joins TRBV24-1 and TRBJ2-5, with D possibly being TRBD2 (6 bases). The CDR3 sequence is 16 residues long. Germline assignment: CDR1 KGHDR and CDR2 SFDVKD. Trimming shortened V by 7 bases and J by 5 bases, and 22 bases separated the two germline ends. The CDR3, as DNA: TGTGCCACCAGCCATCCCGGCGGGGTACCAGGGGAGACCCAGTACTTC. Protein product: CATSHPGGVPGETQYF.